The 17 T cell receptor beta chains below all came from one sample that was sequenced in a study of blood T cell repertoires in COVID-19. The repertoire was sequenced with immunoSEQ multiplex PCR; TCRdb's copy has only in-frame clones and lacks some. The sample has under 85,000 clones; around four fifths are singletons. Sequences were obtained from peripheral blood. The receptors here all came from an elderly man with active or convalescent COVID-19.

The V and J genes are TRBV5-1 and TRBJ2-7; 8 bases map to TRBD1. With V trimmed by 2 bases and J by 5 bases, 9 bases remained unmatched. The CDR3 is 15 amino acids. Germline V gene sequence: CDR1 SGHRS, CDR2 YFSETQ. The CDR3 DNA reads TGCGCCAGCAGCTTTCAAGGACAGGGAGGCCACGAGCAGTACTTC. Its translation: CASSFQGQGGHEQYF. Supplemented by reference TRBV5-1 and TRBJ2-7, the full variable domain reads KAGVTQTPRYLIKTRGQQVTLSCSPISGHRSVSWYQQTPGQGLQFLFEYFSETQRNKGNFPGRFSGRQFSNSRSEMNVSTLELGDSALYLCASSFQGQGGHEQYFGPGTRLTVT.

In this sample, this clone turned up once. The V call is TRBV5-1, the J call TRBJ2-3; possibly TRBD1 for D (6 bases). In germline, CDR1 is SGHRS, CDR2 YFSETQ. The V gene lost 0 bases and the J gene lost 2 bases, with 10 bases spanning the gap. CDR3 length: 15 residues. The CDR3 is CASSLVGDNTDTQYF. CDR3 DNA sequence: TGCGCCAGCAGCTTGGTAGGGGACAACACAGATACGCAGTATTTT.

CDR3 residues: CASSAKGQAARETQYF. The CDR3 region has the DNA TGTGCCAGCAGCGCTAAGGGACAGGCGGCCCGGGAGACCCAGTACTTC. The rearrangement uses TRBV7-2 and TRBJ2-5, with TRBD1 matching 8 bases. The CDR3 contains 16 residues. V shed 5 bases, J shed 5 bases, and the junction held 13 bases outside the gene matches. CDR1 and CDR2 (germline): SGHTA, FQGNSA. The full variable domain, with the rest looked up from reference TRBV7-2 and TRBJ2-5, is GAGVSQSPSNKVTEKGKDVELRCDPISGHTALYWYRQSLGQGLEFLIYFQGNSAPDKSGLPSDRFSAERTGGSVSTLTIQRTQQEDSAVYLCASSAKGQAARETQYFGPGTRLLVL.

CDR3 sequence (DNA): TGTGCCAGCAGTTCCTACGACAGGACCGACACAGATACGCAGTATTTT. It codes for CASSSYDRTDTDTQYF. The rearrangement links TRBV6-5 to TRBJ2-3; possible D gene TRBD1, 6 bases. Trimming shortened V by 4 bases and J by 2 bases, and 16 bases separated the two germline ends. CDR1 MNHEY and CDR2 SVGAGI come from the germline V gene. The CDR3 is 16 amino acids.

In this sample, this clone turned up many times. The chain recombines TRBV6-2 or TRBV6-3 with TRBJ1-3; tentative D call: TRBD1 (6 bases). This CDR3 has 14 amino acids. CDR1 and CDR2 from the germline V gene are MNHEY and SVGEGT. V lost 5 bases and J lost 0, with 8 bases in between. For the CDR3, the DNA is TGTGCCAGCAGTAGGGACAACTCTGGAAACACCATATATTTT. This encodes CASSRDNSGNTIYF.

The chain couples TRBV5-1 to TRBJ2-4; 9 bases match TRBD2. V lost 4 bases, J lost 0 bases, and 5 bases stayed unmatched. In germline, CDR1 is SGHRS, CDR2 YFSETQ. This CDR3 spans 16 amino acids. The CDR3 reads CASSGGLALAKNIQYF. CDR3 bases: TGCGCCAGCAGCGGAGGACTAGCGTTAGCCAAAAACATTCAGTACTTC.

The chain links TRBV5-1 to TRBJ2-1; 13 nucleotides align to TRBD2. CDR3 length: 14 amino acids. Germline CDR1 is SGHRS and CDR2 is YFSETQ. After removal of 6 bases from V and 6 bases from J, the junction contained 3 bases not matched to a gene. This CDR3 reads CASTGLAGANEQFF. DNA for the CDR3: TGCGCCAGCACCGGACTAGCGGGGGCCAATGAGCAGTTCTTC.

In this sample, this clone turned up a few times. J is TRBJ1-4 and V is TRBV11-2; D unresolved. Germline V gives CDR1 SGHAT, CDR2 FQNNGV. This CDR3 comprises 16 residues. V lost 4 bases, J lost 2 bases, and 14 bases lay in between. CDR3 loop: CASSSLRVSTNEKLFF. CDR3 in DNA: TGTGCCAGCAGCTCCTTGAGGGTGAGCACTAATGAAAAACTGTTTTTT.

The sample holds one count of this clone. The CDR3 here is CASSYQGRDDEQYF. The CDR3 DNA is TGTGCCAGCAGTTACCAGGGCAGAGACGACGAGCAGTACTTC. The V and J genes are TRBV6-5 and TRBJ2-7; a possible D gene is TRBD1 (5 bases). Germline CDR1 MNHEY, CDR2 SVGAGI. Trimming cost V 2 bases and J 5 bases, with 13 bases left between them. This CDR3 region has 14 residues.

This chain connects TRBV15 to TRBJ1-2, with 9 bases aligning to TRBD1. With V trimmed by 5 bases and J by 2 bases, 12 bases remained unmatched. From germline, CDR1 is LNHNV and CDR2 YYDKDF (reference sequence). There are 17 residues in the CDR3. CDR3 nucleotide sequence: TGTGCCACCAGCGAGGGGACAGGGTCAATAGGGAACTATGGCTACACCTTC. As protein: CATSEGTGSIGNYGYTF.

The rearrangement links TRBV15 to TRBJ1-2; TRBD1 aligns across 9 bases. This CDR3 comprises 13 residues. Germline V gene data show CDR1 as LNHNV and CDR2 as YYDKDF (reference sequence). Trimming cost V 5 bases and J 8 bases; bases outside gene matches: 6. In DNA, the CDR3 is TGTGCCACCAGCTCCACAGGGGGCGTAGGCTACACCTTC. Translating it yields CATSSTGGVGYTF.

J is TRBJ2-1 and V is TRBV7-2; weak D call: TRBD1 (6 bases). This CDR3 has 14 amino acids. Germline lookup yields CDR1 SGHTA and CDR2 FQGNSA. The V end was cut by 5 bases, the J end by 5 bases, with 13 bases between. The CDR3 reads CASSLWTVHNEQFF. CDR3 DNA: TGTGCCAGCAGCCTTTGGACAGTACACAATGAGCAGTTCTTC.

The rearrangement links TRBV18 to TRBJ1-3; D is perhaps TRBD1 (6 bases). The CDR3 has 16 residues. The V end was cut by 3 bases, the J end by 0 bases, with 12 bases between. From germline, CDR1 is KGHSH and CDR2 LQKENI. DNA of the CDR3: TGTGCCAGCTCACCTCCCGACAGGCCCTCTGGAAACACCATATATTTT. Protein product: CASSPPDRPSGNTIYF.

The rearrangement uses TRBV19 and TRBJ1-2, with D possibly being TRBD1 (5 bases). Germline V gene data show CDR1 as LNHDA and CDR2 as SQIVND (reference sequence). V was trimmed by 3 bases and J by 4 bases, leaving 15 bases between them. The CDR3 is 15 amino acids. The CDR3: CASSIAGALGYGYTF. The CDR3 bases are TGTGCCAGTAGTATTGCTGGGGCCTTGGGCTATGGCTACACCTTC.

CDR3 sequence: CASSPTGLAGGDTQYF. The CDR3 DNA reads TGCGCCAGCAGCCCAACCGGACTAGCGGGGGGGGATACGCAGTATTTT. The genes are TRBV4-1 and TRBJ2-3; 15 nucleotides align to TRBD2. This CDR3 region has 16 residues. Per the germline V gene, CDR1 is MGHRA and CDR2 is YSYEKL. Germline trimming cut 4 bases from V and 6 bases from J; bases unmatched to any gene: 5.

The rearrangement uses TRBV18 and TRBJ2-3; the match to TRBD2 covers 8 bases. The CDR3 is made up of 13 amino acids. Germline V CDR1 and CDR2: KGHSH, LQKENI. The V segment lost 8 bases and the J segment 5 bases; nucleotides outside the gene matches: 6. CDR3: CASGRREEDTQYF. CDR3 DNA sequence: TGTGCCAGCGGCCGGCGGGAGGAAGATACGCAGTATTTT.

This clone was seen only a few times. V gene TRBV19 combines with J gene TRBJ1-2; D call uncertain. The CDR3 loop spans 15 amino acids. Trimming cost V 2 bases and J 0 bases, with 10 bases left between them. The germline CDR1 and CDR2 sequences are LNHDA and SQIVND (reference sequence). Written as DNA, the CDR3 is TGTGCCAGTAGTATACACGGGGTCCCTAACTATGGCTACACCTTC. It translates to CASSIHGVPNYGYTF. Together with reference TRBV19 and TRBJ1-2, the CDR3 gives the full variable domain: DGGITQSPKYLFRKEGQNVTLSCEQNLNHDAMYWYRQDPGQGLRLIYYSQIVNDFQKGDIAEGYSVSREKKESFPLTVTSAQKNPTAFYLCASSIHGVPNYGYTFGSGTRLTVV.